The clone carrying this T cell receptor beta chain turned up a few times. The antigen is not known. The data derive from a study of neurological immune-mediated disorders. One entry per CDR3 protein, called by TCRdb with MiXCR from the 5' RACE reads. The sample has 85,000 to 110,000 distinct CDR3 sequences; about 10% are singletons. Time point given: longitudinal time-point 3. The germline V and J ends were trimmed by 0 bases and 9 bases, with 19 bases remaining between them. Germline V gene lookup returns CDR1 SGHRS and CDR2 YFSETQ. CDR3 size: 16 residues. General observations from the study: No sharing of CDR3 amino acid sequences was observed among expanded clones across subjects, suggesting private repertoires in all groups.

Sequencing used PBMCs. The rearrangement joins TRBV5-1 to TRBJ1-5, with a weak D call TRBD1 (6 bases). This TCR derives from a female donor with HTLV-1-associated myelopathy (HAM/TSP). DNA of the CDR3: TGCGCCAGCAGCTTGGAGGTGCTGGGGGCGGGCTCGCCCCAGCATTTT. It codes for CASSLEVLGAGSPQHF.